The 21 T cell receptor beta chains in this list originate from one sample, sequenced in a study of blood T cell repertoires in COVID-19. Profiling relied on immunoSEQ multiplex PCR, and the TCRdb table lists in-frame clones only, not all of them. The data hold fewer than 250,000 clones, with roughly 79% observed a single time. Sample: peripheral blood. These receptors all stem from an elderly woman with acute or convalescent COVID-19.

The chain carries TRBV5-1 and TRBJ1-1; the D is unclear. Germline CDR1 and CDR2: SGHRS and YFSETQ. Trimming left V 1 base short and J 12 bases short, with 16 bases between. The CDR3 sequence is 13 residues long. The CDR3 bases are TGCGCCAGCAGCTTGAACCCCGGAGAACAAACTTTCTTT. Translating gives CASSLNPGEQTFF.

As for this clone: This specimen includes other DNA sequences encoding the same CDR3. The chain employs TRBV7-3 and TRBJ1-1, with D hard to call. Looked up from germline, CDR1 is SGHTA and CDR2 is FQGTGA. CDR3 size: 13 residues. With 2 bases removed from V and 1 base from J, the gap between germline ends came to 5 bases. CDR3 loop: CASSLSGNTEAFF. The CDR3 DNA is TGTGCCAGCAGCTTATCAGGGAACACTGAAGCTTTCTTT.

The CDR3 sequence is CASSSGYYTF. The CDR3, as DNA: TGTGCCAGCAGTTCGGGGTACTACACCTTC. The chain joins TRBV28 to TRBJ1-2; D is unclear. V was trimmed by 4 bases and J by 10 bases, leaving 7 bases between them. CDR3 length: 10 amino acids. Germline V gene lookup returns CDR1 MDHEN and CDR2 SYDVKM.

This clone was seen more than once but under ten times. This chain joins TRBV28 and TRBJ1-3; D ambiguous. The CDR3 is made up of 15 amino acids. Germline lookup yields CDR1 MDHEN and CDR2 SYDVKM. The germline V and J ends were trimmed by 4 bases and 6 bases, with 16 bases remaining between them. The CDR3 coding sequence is TGTGCCAGCAGTTCCCCAGGTAACCTCCAAAACACCATATATTTT. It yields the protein CASSSPGNLQNTIYF.

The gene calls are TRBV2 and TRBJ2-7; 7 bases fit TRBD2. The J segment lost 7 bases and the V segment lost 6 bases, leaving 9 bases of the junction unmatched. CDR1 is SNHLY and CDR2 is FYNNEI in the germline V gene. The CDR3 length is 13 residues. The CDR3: CASRENQAGEQYF. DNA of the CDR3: TGTGCCAGCAGGGAAAATCAAGCGGGGGAGCAGTACTTC.

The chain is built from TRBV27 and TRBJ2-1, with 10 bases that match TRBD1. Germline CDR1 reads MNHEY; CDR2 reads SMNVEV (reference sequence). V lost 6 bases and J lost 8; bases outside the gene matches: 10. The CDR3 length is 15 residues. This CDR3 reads CASSQTGQGFDEQFF. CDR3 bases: TGTGCCAGCAGCCAAACGGGACAGGGGTTCGATGAGCAGTTCTTC.

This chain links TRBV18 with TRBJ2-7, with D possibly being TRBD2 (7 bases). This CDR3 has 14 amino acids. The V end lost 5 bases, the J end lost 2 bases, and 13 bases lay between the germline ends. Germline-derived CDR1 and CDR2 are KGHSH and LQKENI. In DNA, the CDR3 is TGTGCCAGCTCAACGGGGGGCCTACCCTACGAGCAGTACTTC. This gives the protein CASSTGGLPYEQYF.

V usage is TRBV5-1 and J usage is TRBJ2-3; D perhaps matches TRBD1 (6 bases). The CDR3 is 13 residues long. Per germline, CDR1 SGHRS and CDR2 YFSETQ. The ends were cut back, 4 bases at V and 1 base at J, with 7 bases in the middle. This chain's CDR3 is CASSRQGTDTQYF. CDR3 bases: TGCGCCAGCAGCCGACAGGGCACAGATACGCAGTATTTT.

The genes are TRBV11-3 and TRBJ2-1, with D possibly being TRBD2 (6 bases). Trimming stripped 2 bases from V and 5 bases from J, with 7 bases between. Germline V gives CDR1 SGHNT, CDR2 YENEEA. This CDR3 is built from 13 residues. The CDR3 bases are TGTGCCAGCAGCTTAAGACTAGACAATGAGCAGTTCTTC. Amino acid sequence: CASSLRLDNEQFF.

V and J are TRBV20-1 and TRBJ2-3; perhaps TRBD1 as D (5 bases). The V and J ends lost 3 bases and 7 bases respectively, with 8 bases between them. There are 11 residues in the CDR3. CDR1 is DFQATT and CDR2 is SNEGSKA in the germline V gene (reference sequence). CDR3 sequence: CSASLGHTQYF. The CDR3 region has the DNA TGCAGTGCTAGTTTGGGGCATACGCAGTATTTT.

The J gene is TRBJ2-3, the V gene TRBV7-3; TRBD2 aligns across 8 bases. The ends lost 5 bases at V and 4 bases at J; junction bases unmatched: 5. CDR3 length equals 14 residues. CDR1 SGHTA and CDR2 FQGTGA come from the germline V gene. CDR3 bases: TGTGCCAGCAGCCAGGGGACTAGTCCAGATACGCAGTATTTT. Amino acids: CASSQGTSPDTQYF.

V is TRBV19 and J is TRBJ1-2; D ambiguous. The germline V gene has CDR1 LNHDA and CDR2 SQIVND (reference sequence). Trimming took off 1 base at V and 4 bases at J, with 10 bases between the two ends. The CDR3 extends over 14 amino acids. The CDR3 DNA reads TGTGCCAGTAGTATAGCCGGGAGTGGCTATGGCTACACCTTC. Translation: CASSIAGSGYGYTF.

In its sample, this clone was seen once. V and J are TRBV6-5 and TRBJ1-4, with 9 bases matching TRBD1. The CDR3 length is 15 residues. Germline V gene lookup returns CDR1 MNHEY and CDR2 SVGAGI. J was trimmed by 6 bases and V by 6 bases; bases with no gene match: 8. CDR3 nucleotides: TGTGCCAGCAGATTACAGGGGGCTGGTGATGAAAAACTGTTTTTT. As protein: CASRLQGAGDEKLFF.

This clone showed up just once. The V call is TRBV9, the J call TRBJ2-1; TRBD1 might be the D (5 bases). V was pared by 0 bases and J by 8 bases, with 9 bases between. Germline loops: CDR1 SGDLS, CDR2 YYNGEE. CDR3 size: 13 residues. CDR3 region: CASSVAGFDEQFF. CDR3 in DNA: TGTGCCAGCAGCGTAGCAGGGTTCGATGAGCAGTTCTTC.

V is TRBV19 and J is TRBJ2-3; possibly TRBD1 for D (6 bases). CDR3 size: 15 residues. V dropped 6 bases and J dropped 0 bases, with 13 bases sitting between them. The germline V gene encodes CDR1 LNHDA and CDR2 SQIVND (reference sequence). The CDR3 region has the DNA TGTGCCAGTAGGCATAGGGGGATCAGCACAGATACGCAGTATTTT. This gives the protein CASRHRGISTDTQYF. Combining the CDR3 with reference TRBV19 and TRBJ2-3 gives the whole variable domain DGGITQSPKYLFRKEGQNVTLSCEQNLNHDAMYWYRQDPGQGLRLIYYSQIVNDFQKGDIAEGYSVSREKKESFPLTVTSAQKNPTAFYLCASRHRGISTDTQYFGPGTRLTVL.

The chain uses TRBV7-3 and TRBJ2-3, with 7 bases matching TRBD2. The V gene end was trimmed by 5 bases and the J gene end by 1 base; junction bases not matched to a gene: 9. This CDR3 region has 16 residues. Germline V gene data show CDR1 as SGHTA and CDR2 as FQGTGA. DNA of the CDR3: TGTGCCAGCAGCCTGGGGAGGGGCGGAGGCACAGATACGCAGTATTTT. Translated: CASSLGRGGGTDTQYF.

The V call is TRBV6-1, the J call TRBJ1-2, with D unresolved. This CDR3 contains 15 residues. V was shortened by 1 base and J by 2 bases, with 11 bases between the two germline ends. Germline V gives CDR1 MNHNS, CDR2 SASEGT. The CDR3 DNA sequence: TGTGCCAGCAGTGAAGGGTGGCTAGGAAACTATGGCTACACCTTC. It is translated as CASSEGWLGNYGYTF.

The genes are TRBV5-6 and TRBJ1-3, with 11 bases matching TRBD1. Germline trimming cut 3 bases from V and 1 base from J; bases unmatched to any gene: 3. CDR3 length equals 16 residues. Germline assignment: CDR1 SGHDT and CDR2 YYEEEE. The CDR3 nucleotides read TGTGCCAGCAGCTACCGGGACAGGGGGTCTGGAAACACCATATATTTT. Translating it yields CASSYRDRGSGNTIYF.

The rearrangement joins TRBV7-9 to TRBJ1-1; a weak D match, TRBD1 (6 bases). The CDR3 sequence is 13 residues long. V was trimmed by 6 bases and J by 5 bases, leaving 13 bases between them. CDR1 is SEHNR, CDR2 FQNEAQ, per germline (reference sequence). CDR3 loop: CASRAGAWTEAFF. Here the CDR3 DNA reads TGTGCCAGCAGGGCGGGGGCGTGGACTGAAGCTTTCTTT.

This CDR3 is CASSSQLAGATDTQYF. CDR3 nucleotides: TGTGCCAGCAGTTCACAACTAGCGGGAGCCACAGATACGCAGTATTTT. V is TRBV7-2 and J is TRBJ2-3; 11 nucleotides match TRBD2. The CDR3 spans 16 residues. The junction had 7 bases not matched to a gene; V was cut back by 6 bases and J by 2 bases. In germline, CDR1 is SGHTA, CDR2 FQGNSA.

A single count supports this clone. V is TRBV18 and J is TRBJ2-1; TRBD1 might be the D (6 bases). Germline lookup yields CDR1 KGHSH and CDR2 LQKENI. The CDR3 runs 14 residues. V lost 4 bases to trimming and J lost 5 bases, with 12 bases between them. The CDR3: CASSRQGFDNEQFF. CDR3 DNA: TGTGCCAGCTCACGTCAGGGGTTCGACAATGAGCAGTTCTTC.